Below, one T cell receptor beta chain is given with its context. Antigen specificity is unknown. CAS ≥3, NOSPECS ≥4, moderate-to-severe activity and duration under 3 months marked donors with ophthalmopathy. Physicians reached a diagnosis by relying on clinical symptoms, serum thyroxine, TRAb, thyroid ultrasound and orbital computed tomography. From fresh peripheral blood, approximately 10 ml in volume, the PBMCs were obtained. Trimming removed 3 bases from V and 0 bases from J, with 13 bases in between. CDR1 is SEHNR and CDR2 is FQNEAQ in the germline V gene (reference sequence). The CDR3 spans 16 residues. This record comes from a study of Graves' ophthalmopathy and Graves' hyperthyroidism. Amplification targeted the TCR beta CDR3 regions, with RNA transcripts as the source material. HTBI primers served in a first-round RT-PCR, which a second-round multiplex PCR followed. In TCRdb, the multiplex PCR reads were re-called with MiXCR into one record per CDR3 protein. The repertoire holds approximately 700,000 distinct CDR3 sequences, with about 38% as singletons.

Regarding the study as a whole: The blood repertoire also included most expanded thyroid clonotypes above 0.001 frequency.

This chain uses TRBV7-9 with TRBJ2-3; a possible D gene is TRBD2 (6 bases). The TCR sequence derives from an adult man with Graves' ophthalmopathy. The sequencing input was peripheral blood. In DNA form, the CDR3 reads TGTGCCAGCAGCTTGGCCGCCGCGGGGAGCACAGATACGCAGTATTTT. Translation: CASSLAAAGSTDTQYF.